This TCR beta chain was captured in a study of follicular helper T cells after annual influenza vaccination. Libraries were prepared by immunoSEQ multiplex PCR; TCRdb keeps only in-frame clonotypes and omits some of them. The sample has some 30,000 clones, about four fifths seen once. The CDR3 is 15 amino acids. V trimming: 6 bases; J trimming: 1 base; junction bases outside the gene matches: 3. Germline loops: CDR1 MNHEY, CDR2 SVGAGI. Time point reported: 2014-2015 season, pre-vaccination. Findings and caveats of the study: Change in circulating plasmablasts correlated with ICOS+CD38+ cTfh clonality change.

A word on this clone: Its cognate antigen is unknown. The same CDR3 arises from other DNA sequences in this sample as well.

The source material was CXCR5+ CD38- circulating T follicular helper cells from blood, sampled on the day of influenza vaccination. Subset defined: circulating Tfh, non-naive CD4+CXCR5+PD-1+ (ICOS+CD38+ or ICOS-CD38-). The rearrangement links TRBV6-5 to TRBJ1-6; the match to TRBD1 covers 7 bases. This clonotype was sampled from an adult who received the influenza vaccine. CDR3 loop: CASSTGASYNSPLHF. DNA of the CDR3: TGTGCCAGCAGCACAGGGGCATCCTATAATTCACCCCTCCACTTT.